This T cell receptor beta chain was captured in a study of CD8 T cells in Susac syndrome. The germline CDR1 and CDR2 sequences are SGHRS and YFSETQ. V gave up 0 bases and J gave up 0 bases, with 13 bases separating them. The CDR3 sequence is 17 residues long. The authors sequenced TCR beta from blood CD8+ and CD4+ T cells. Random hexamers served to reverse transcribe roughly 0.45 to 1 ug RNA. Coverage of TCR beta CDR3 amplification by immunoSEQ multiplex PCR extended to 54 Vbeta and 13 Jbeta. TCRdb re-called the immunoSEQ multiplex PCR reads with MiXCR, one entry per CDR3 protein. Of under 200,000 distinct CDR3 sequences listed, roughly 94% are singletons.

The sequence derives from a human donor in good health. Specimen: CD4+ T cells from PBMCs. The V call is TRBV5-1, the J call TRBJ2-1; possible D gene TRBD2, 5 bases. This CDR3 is CASSLAGLSSSYNEQFF. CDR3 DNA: TGCGCCAGCAGCTTGGCAGGACTGTCGAGCTCCTACAATGAGCAGTTCTTC.